This T cell receptor beta chain was sequenced during a study of siplizumab effects on memory and regulatory T cells. General observations from the study: The diversity of naive T cells seemed greater than that of memory cells, and their alloresponse contribution seemed major. Proliferating siplizumab-cultured Tregs lacked confirmed suppressive function. Unstimulated subsets captured only a minor fraction of alloreactive clones.

In its sample, this clone was seen once. What it recognizes is unknown. TCR templates, about 10^5 per sample, were assayed. Only in-frame clones appear in the TCRdb table, and some are missing; sequencing was by immunoSEQ multiplex PCR. Among some 100,000 clones listed, 75% to 95% were seen once. Germline V gene data show CDR1 as SGDLS and CDR2 as YYNGEE. Trimming removed 1 base at V and 4 bases at J, with 11 bases between. CDR3 length equals 14 residues. V is TRBV9 and J is TRBJ1-1; D gene unclear. The sample comprised CD4+ T cells sorted from blood. The TCR comes from a human donor in good health. Some clones in this sample may be carry-over from other donors' samples. The CDR3 sequence is CASSVSSYITEAFF. CDR3 bases: TGTGCCAGCAGCGTATCTTCATATATCACTGAAGCTTTCTTT. Full variable domain (missing parts from reference TRBV9 and TRBJ1-1): DSGVTQTPKHLITATGQRVTLRCSPRSGDLSVYWYQQSLDQGLQFLIQYYNGEERAKGNILERFSAQQFPDLHSELNLSSLELGDSALYFCASSVSSYITEAFFGQGTRLTVV.